This TCR beta chain comes out of a study of blood T cell repertoires in COVID-19 (dated by TCRdb to about 2020). Notes on the research overall: Samples from collaborators originated in the United States, Italy and Spain and spanned both the acute and convalescent phases of COVID-19. The material from the prospective study consisted of cDNA or gDNA derived from T cells, B-cell-depleted T cells, or PBMCs. The dataset comprised deeply sampled blood TCRbeta repertoires from subjects exposed to, actively infected with, or recovered from COVID-19. The repertoires were released in a freely available public database intended as a resource for research on the immune response to SARS-CoV-2. The samples were drawn from two sources: the first 160 participants of the ongoing ImmuneRACE study, and fewer than 1,500 subjects contributed by 6 global collaborators. Nearly every sample came with metadata listing a de-identified subject ID, COVID-19 status, age in years and sex. Where HLA class I and class II types were available, the types were taken from metadata supplied by the sample provider, not from assay-based typing.

A remark on this clone: Its target antigen remains unknown. No clone much larger than this one lies a single base away; base qualities are absent.

Collaborating institutions collected whole blood in K2EDTA tubes following their own protocols. For TCRbeta analysis, collaborators shipped samples as frozen whole blood, isolated PBMCs, or DNA extracted from either of those sample types. From the cysteine up to the phenylalanine, the CDR3 has a length of 16 residues. This entry keeps only the CDR3 DNA: 48 bases, framed from base 1. The CDR1 and CDR2 encoded by the germline V gene (reference sequence) are SGHKS and YYEKEE. V is reduced by 0 bases and J by 5 bases, leaving a spacing of 12 bases between them. TCRbeta CDR3 regions were amplified from genomic DNA by means of the immunoSEQ Assay, a bias-controlled multiplex PCR. Concerning the study's data processing: The number of nucleated cells in each sample was estimated by amplification of reference gene primers within the assay. To quantify the absolute abundance of each unique TCRbeta CDR3 rearrangement, sequence reads were collapsed and filtered. Productive Simpson clonality was computed per sample as the square root of Simpson's diversity index over productive rearrangements. Sourced from immuneACCESS, this table was stored by TCRdb with only in-frame sequences that have V and J called. A share of the clones is absent; for the studies checked, an unresolved V gene accounts for under half, and the remainder has no known explanation. V and J calls and clone size are copied from that table; D and trimming were computed from the DNA. The sample yields about 100,000 clones; 65% to 75% were counted once. The ten biggest clones cover approximately 5.9% of the sample.

Summary of the overall study and its limitations: How much clinical and demographic metadata was included differed by source and by participant, and the metadata was provided uncurated.

The clonotype was recovered from a man older than 75 with acute or convalescent COVID-19. The sequenced sample consisted of peripheral blood. The chain is assembled from TRBV5-5 and TRBJ1-6; the D gene lacks a confident call. The nucleotides read TGTGCCAGCAGCTTGGGTCTGCAGTTGAATAATTCACCCCTCCACTTT. This codes for CASSLGLQLNNSPLHF.